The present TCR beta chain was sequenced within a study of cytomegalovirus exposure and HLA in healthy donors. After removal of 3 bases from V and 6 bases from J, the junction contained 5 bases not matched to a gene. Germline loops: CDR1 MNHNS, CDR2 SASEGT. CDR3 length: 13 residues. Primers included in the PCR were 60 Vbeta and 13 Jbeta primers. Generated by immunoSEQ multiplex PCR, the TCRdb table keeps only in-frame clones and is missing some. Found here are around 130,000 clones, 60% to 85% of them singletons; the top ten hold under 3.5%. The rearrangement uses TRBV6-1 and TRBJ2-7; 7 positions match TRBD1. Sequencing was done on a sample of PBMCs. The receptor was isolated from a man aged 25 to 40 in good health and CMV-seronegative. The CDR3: CASSETGFGEQYF. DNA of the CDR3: TGTGCCAGCAGTGAGACAGGGTTCGGCGAGCAGTACTTC.